The following is a T cell receptor beta chain sequence with its context. This clonotype was seen at least ten times. It lacks a known antigen. Base qualities are not provided; no much larger clone lies one nucleotide away. This sample stems from a study of human T cells and chemical hapten exposure (dated by TCRdb to the early 2020s). Regarding the research as a whole: For sensitization, 2% DPC in acetone was applied to a roughly 2 cm by roughly 2 cm area of upper inner arm skin. The mostly female patient cohort included alopecia areata with under or over 50% scalp involvement, alopecia totalis and alopecia universalis. Blood for TCR sequencing was provided by twenty-nine alopecia patients at one to four time points (pre-sensitization, 2, 6 and 24 weeks). Throughout the roughly 26-week study period, patients were also given weekly therapeutic DPC doses on the scalp. Peripheral blood TCR repertoire changes were tracked in vivo in alopecia patients during primary and secondary sensitization to the hapten diphenylcyclopropenone (DPC). The libraries were sequenced as a pool, and the TCR yield per sample differed mostly because of small variations in library volumes within the pool. Patch testing on the upper back used Finn chambers containing 0.01% DPC, with scoring done after 6 days according to International Contact Dermatitis Research Group standards. Blood samples were taken from patients before sensitization (week 0) and then at 2, 6 and about 24 weeks after DPC sensitization.

The method was RACE. Sequencing was carried out with a NextSeq 500. During library preparation, unique molecular identifiers were attached to individual cDNA molecules so that TCRs could be counted quantitatively and reproducibly. From each blood RNA sample, both TCR alpha and TCR beta chains were sequenced. Per the source publication's procedure: Samples had a median of approximately 93,000 TCRs, with a range from roughly 20,000 to 700,000. The Decombinator software suite was used to annotate the V, J and CDR3 of the TCR reads. To make PS versus PT1 abundance plots, every sample was subsampled to the same number of TCRs (28,000). Expanded TCRs were defined as absent before sensitization and observed at least eight times at the 2-week time point. TCRdb passed the public sequencing reads through fastp at Q25 and MiXCR, retaining productive beta sequences. Records with the same CDR3 protein are collapsed into one entry carrying the most frequent genes and DNA. These V and J calls rely on TCRdb rather than the paper's analysis. This sample is represented by approximately 72,000 distinct CDR3 sequences; roughly 10% of them were singletons. The top ten clones comprise 1.4% of the sample.

In the paper's terms, the time point label means: patch test 3, about 24 weeks after DPC sensitization. The intended sense of this specimen's treatment or condition label: therapeutic diphenylcyclopropenone sensitization with weekly scalp DPC. Blood at each patch-test visit was drawn before the patch test was applied. Patients were considered eligible if aged 18 to 70, diagnosed with alopecia and deemed suitable for DPC therapy, and patients were excluded if pregnant. Total RNA was extracted from unfractionated whole blood collected in Tempus Blood RNA tubes. V lost 5 bases and J lost 2 bases; the stretch between them is 7 bases long. From the cysteine through the phenylalanine, the CDR3 covers 12 amino acids. The DNA shown is the 36-base CDR3, in frame from base 1. Results and caveats for the whole study, not just this receptor: Because every patient had alopecia, a presumed autoimmune disease, the patients' immune response might differ from that of healthy individuals. Compared with pre-sensitization or healthy control sets, expanded TCRs formed significantly more large CDR3 similarity clusters, which is consistent with antigen-driven responses. DPC sensitization did not change the number of TCRs with a frequency above 1 in 1000, and there was no evidence of changes in global repertoire structure. After repeated subsampling, changes were observed in the strength of the expansion versus patch-test correlation and in the threshold at which the correlation became significant. Patch test score correlated positively with the number of PT1 expanded TCRs, reaching significance at thresholds 8, 16 and 32 but not at 4.

Sequenced here: whole blood, sampled in connection with sensitization to the hapten diphenylcyclopropenone (DPC). Rearrangement joined TRBV12-3 or TRBV12-4 to TRBJ2-7; no D segment can be confidently identified. This clonotype was obtained from a woman aged 45-65 years with alopecia areata. Some clones in this sample may be carry-over from other donors' samples. The sequence in DNA is TGTGCCAGCAGTCAGAGCCCCTACGAGCAGTACTTC. Its coded protein is CASSQSPYEQYF.